This TCR beta chain derives from a study of control samples from healthy donors and cancer patients. Only in-frame clones appear in the TCRdb table, and some are missing; sequencing was by immunoSEQ multiplex PCR. This sample carries about 150,000 clones, 85% to 95% of them seen once, and the ten largest clones take more than 1.1%. CDR3 length: 14 amino acids. The V end was cut by 2 bases, the J end by 5 bases, with 10 bases between. Germline lookup yields CDR1 ENHRY and CDR2 SYGVKD. The sequencing input was blood. The sequence was collected from a woman younger than 30 in good health. The chain employs TRBV10-3 and TRBJ2-1; D uncertain. The CDR3 nucleotides read TGTGCCATCAGTGAGGTGGCATTCCACAATGAGCAGTTCTTC. Its translation: CAISEVAFHNEQFF.